This TCR beta chain derives from a study of cytomegalovirus exposure and HLA in healthy donors. Study-wide points: Cytomegalovirus status was reportedly diagnosed by the classifier with high specificity and sensitivity. There were three CMV-associated chains whose specificity for CMV antigens was confirmed in vitro. The authors enumerated over 150 TCR beta chains as linked to cytomegalovirus.

The CDR3 extends over 19 amino acids. CDR1 and CDR2 (germline): SGHDN, FVKESK. With 0 bases removed from V and 4 bases from J, the gap between germline ends came to 19 bases. This clone was picked up one time. Its antigen is not known. Assay: immunoSEQ multiplex PCR; the TCRdb copy retains only in-frame clones and omits some. The table includes around 300,000 clones, approximately 86% detected once. Sequenced: PBMCs. J is TRBJ1-6 and V is TRBV14; D may be TRBD1 (5 bases). The sequence was obtained from a man aged 30 to 39 in good health and CMV-seronegative. The CDR3 coding sequence is TGTGCCAGCAGCCAAGATTCTAGGCAGGGCCACTTGTATAATTCACCCCTCCACTTT. Encoded protein: CASSQDSRQGHLYNSPLHF.